Below are 30 T cell receptor beta chains sequenced from a single sample in a study of T cells in Graves' hyperthyroidism and ophthalmopathy. Researchers took RNA transcripts and amplified the TCR beta CDR3 regions from them. A first-round RT-PCR of the TCR CDR3 used the HTBI primer set. TCRdb itself ran the multiplex PCR reads through MiXCR, one entry per CDR3 protein. The sample lists approximately 380,000 distinct CDR3 sequences, less than 20% occurring once. Specimen: blood. The receptors stem from a man in his late teens or twenties with Graves' ophthalmopathy.

This clonotype was counted many times. This sequence joins TRBV5-1 and TRBJ2-1; unclear D gene. CDR1 SGHRS and CDR2 YFSETQ come from the germline V gene. The V end was cut by 0 bases, the J end by 9 bases, with 10 bases between. The CDR3 consists of 13 residues. CDR3 DNA sequence: TGCGCCAGCAGCTTGGCACCCGGGCGTGAGCAGTTCTTC. Its protein product is CASSLAPGREQFF.

This clonotype was counted many times. This chain links TRBV6-2 or TRBV6-3 with TRBJ1-1; unclear D gene. Trimming removed 5 bases from V and 0 bases from J, with 4 bases in between. The CDR3 has 12 residues. Germline V gives CDR1 MNHEY, CDR2 SVGEGT. In DNA, the CDR3 is TGTGCCAGCAGTACAGTGAACACTGAAGCTTTCTTT. Translated: CASSTVNTEAFF.

The rearrangement uses TRBV20-1 and TRBJ2-3; 8 nucleotides agree with TRBD2. There are 18 residues in the CDR3. The trim removed 1 base at V and 5 bases at J, leaving 17 bases unmatched. Germline CDR1 DFQATT, CDR2 SNEGSKA (reference sequence). The CDR3 sequence is CSARATPLAEEVGDTQYF. CDR3 coding DNA: TGCAGTGCTAGAGCCACCCCACTAGCGGAGGAGGTCGGAGATACGCAGTATTTT.

The V gene is TRBV24-1, the J gene TRBJ1-3, with 10 bases aligning to TRBD1. Trimming at V came to 4 bases and at J to 0 bases, leaving 11 bases not matched to a gene. Germline loops: CDR1 KGHDR, CDR2 SFDVKD. This CDR3 spans 19 amino acids. This CDR3 is CATSDLRDRGVISGNTIYF. CDR3 nucleotides: TGTGCCACCAGTGACCTCCGGGACAGGGGCGTCATCTCTGGAAACACCATATATTTT.

This clonotype was detected ten times or more. The chain couples TRBV11-2 to TRBJ1-1, with 9 positions matching TRBD1. The V and J ends lost 5 bases and 0 bases, in that order; junction bases with no gene match: 10. The V gene's germline CDR1 is SGHAT and CDR2 FQNNGV. This CDR3 is built from 17 residues. This chain's CDR3 is CASSPTGTGYMNTEAFF. In DNA form, the CDR3 reads TGTGCCAGCAGCCCCACCGGGACAGGGTACATGAACACTGAAGCTTTCTTT.

This clonotype was seen a few times. The chain has TRBV20-1 and TRBJ2-1, with TRBD2 as a possible D gene (5 bases). CDR3 length: 13 amino acids. V lost 2 bases to trimming and J lost 10 bases, with 15 bases between them. The V gene's germline CDR1 is DFQATT and CDR2 SNEGSKA (reference sequence). This CDR3 is CSARWERVPEQFF. The CDR3 DNA follows: TGCAGTGCTAGATGGGAGAGGGTCCCGGAGCAGTTCTTC.

This clonotype occurred many times. This chain connects TRBV11-2 to TRBJ2-2, with D unresolved. Germline lookup yields CDR1 SGHAT and CDR2 FQNNGV. The CDR3 has 15 residues. Between the trimmed V and J ends, which lost 1 base and 0 bases, there was a span of 6 bases. For the CDR3, the DNA is TGTGCCAGCAGCTTAGTCACCGCGAACACCGGGGAGCTGTTTTTT. Translating gives CASSLVTANTGELFF.

This chain joins TRBV12-3 or TRBV12-4 and TRBJ2-3; 11 bases match TRBD2. J gave up 7 bases and V 5 bases, and 8 bases lay outside the gene matches. This CDR3 is 15 amino acids long. CDR3 amino acids: CASSLLAGGSNTQYF. CDR3 sequence (DNA): TGTGCCAGCAGTCTATTAGCGGGGGGGTCAAATACGCAGTATTTT.

This clonotype was observed at least ten times. The chain joins TRBV18 to TRBJ1-2; 7 nucleotides align to TRBD1. The CDR3 consists of 14 residues. V was clipped by 3 bases and J by 10 bases; unmatched bases: 11. Germline assignment: CDR1 KGHSH and CDR2 LQKENI. The DNA for the CDR3 is TGTGCCAGCTCACCGGGGACAGACCCCCCTGTCTACACCTTC. Its protein product is CASSPGTDPPVYTF.

The table lists this clonotype with a few counts. V is TRBV6-1 and J is TRBJ1-3; tentatively, D is TRBD1 (5 bases). The V gene lost 6 bases and the J gene lost 1 base, with 19 bases spanning the gap. Germline-derived CDR1 and CDR2 are MNHNS and SASEGT. CDR3 size: 17 residues. CDR3 residues: CASRAAGTFVSGNTIYF. The DNA for the CDR3 is TGTGCCAGCAGGGCCGCAGGGACGTTTGTGTCTGGAAACACCATATATTTT.

This clonotype was seen at least ten times. V gene TRBV27 combines with J gene TRBJ1-5; D is unclear. Trimming stripped 5 bases from V and 3 bases from J, with 11 bases between. The CDR3 is 14 residues long. The germline gives CDR1 MNHEY, CDR2 SMNVEV (reference sequence). CDR3 nucleotide sequence: TGTGCCAGCAGTCTGCATGAGGCCAATCAGCCCCAGCATTTT. Amino acids: CASSLHEANQPQHF.

This clonotype has only a few counts. This rearrangement joins TRBV2 to TRBJ2-1; D uncertain. This CDR3 comprises 12 residues. V was pared by 7 bases and J by 8 bases, with 12 bases between. Germline CDR1 and CDR2: SNHLY and FYNNEI. The CDR3 region has the DNA TGTGCCAGCAACGAGCCCCCGGATGAGCAGTTCTTC. This codes for CASNEPPDEQFF.

The chain combines TRBV12-5 with TRBJ1-1; the D is unclear. Germline values: CDR1 LGHNT, CDR2 FRNRAP. Trimming shortened V by 5 bases and J by 2 bases, and 12 bases separated the two germline ends. The CDR3 length is 14 residues. The CDR3 region is CASGLSGSNTEAFF. The DNA of the CDR3 is TGTGCTAGTGGTCTCTCTGGTAGCAACACTGAAGCTTTCTTT.

The table lists this clonotype with many counts. The chain joins TRBV20-1 to TRBJ2-1, with D unclear. Germline CDR1 DFQATT, CDR2 SNEGSKA (reference sequence). V was trimmed by 1 base and J by 5 bases, leaving 9 bases between them. There are 13 residues in the CDR3. The DNA for the CDR3 is TGCAGTGCTAGAGGGGAACCAGACAATGAGCAGTTCTTC. Amino acid sequence: CSARGEPDNEQFF.

This clonotype came up a few times. The CDR3: CASVRDGHSYNEQFF. DNA of the CDR3: TGTGCCAGCGTCCGGGACGGACACTCCTACAATGAGCAGTTCTTC. This chain uses TRBV6-1 with TRBJ2-1; D may correspond to TRBD1 or TRBD2 (5 bases each). CDR1 and CDR2 from the germline V gene are MNHNS and SASEGT. Trimming left V 8 bases short and J 0 bases short, with 14 bases between. This CDR3 contains 15 residues.

This clonotype was detected only a few times. This chain joins TRBV18 and TRBJ2-5; D is uncertain. This CDR3 has 14 residues. Germline V gene data show CDR1 as KGHSH and CDR2 as LQKENI. Trimming cost V 3 bases and J 7 bases, with 15 bases left between them. CDR3 sequence: CASSPGSGPGTQYF. As DNA, the CDR3 is TGTGCCAGCTCACCGGGGTCTGGCCCAGGGACCCAGTACTTC.

This clonotype was recorded many times. The V gene is TRBV5-6, the J gene TRBJ2-1; unclear D gene. Looked up from germline, CDR1 is SGHDT and CDR2 is YYEEEE. The V end was cut by 4 bases, the J end by 3 bases, with 11 bases between. CDR3 length equals 14 residues. Here the CDR3 reads CASSPLLHYNEQFF. The CDR3 DNA reads as TGTGCCAGCAGCCCGCTGCTACACTACAATGAGCAGTTCTTC.

This clonotype was picked up many times. The chain recombines TRBV6-1 with TRBJ2-7; D is unclear. The germline gives CDR1 MNHNS, CDR2 SASEGT. V was clipped by 5 bases and J by 3 bases, with 8 bases between them. The CDR3 extends over 12 amino acids. The CDR3 region is CASSNAYYEQYF. The CDR3 DNA reads as TGTGCCAGCAGTAACGCGTACTACGAGCAGTACTTC.

This rearrangement joins TRBV9 to TRBJ1-2; tentatively, D is TRBD1 (5 bases). Germline values: CDR1 SGDLS, CDR2 YYNGEE. CDR3 length equals 15 residues. Trimming stripped 0 bases from V and 2 bases from J, with 11 bases between. CDR3 amino acids: CASSVGSQGNYGYTF. CDR3 coding DNA: TGTGCCAGCAGCGTAGGAAGCCAGGGAAACTATGGCTACACCTTC.

The chain joins TRBV6-1 to TRBJ2-2, with 11 bases identical to TRBD2. The germline V gene has CDR1 MNHNS and CDR2 SASEGT. This CDR3 contains 18 residues. CDR3 bases: TGTGCAATCCGACCGGGACTAGCGGAGCCTCAGAACACCGGGGAGCTGTTTTTT. Encoded protein: CAIRPGLAEPQNTGELFF.

Comments on this clonotype: A clone one base away is much larger, so this may be a read error. The conserved final phenylalanine or tryptophan is absent from the CDR3, which likely points to a read error. The genes are TRBV6-1 and TRBJ2-1; tentative D call: TRBD1 (5 bases). The CDR3 has 15 residues. The germline gives CDR1 MNHNS, CDR2 SASEGT. V was cut by 8 bases and J by 0 bases, with 14 bases left in between. CDR3 sequence (DNA): TGTGCCAGCCAATCGACAGTGAGCTCCTACAATGAGCAGTTCCTC. Its translation is CASQSTVSSYNEQFL.

Turning to this clonotype: It may be a read error: a sequence one base away is much more abundant. The CDR3 does not end in the conserved phenylalanine or tryptophan, so this is likely a read error. The rearrangement joins TRBV3-1 to TRBJ1-1, with TRBD1 identical over 9 bases. Per the germline V gene, CDR1 is LGHDT and CDR2 is YNNKEL (reference sequence). The CDR3 contains 18 residues. V shed 4 bases and J 3 bases; nucleotides not matched to a gene: 15. The DNA for the CDR3 is TGTGCCAGCAGCCCATCGGACAGGGGAGGTTTTCGGGACACTGAAGCTTTCCTT. Translation gives CASSPSDRGGFRDTEAFL.

This clonotype was counted at least ten times. The V gene is TRBV18, the J gene TRBJ1-1; TRBD1 might be the D (6 bases). Trimming stripped 3 bases from V and 3 bases from J, with 14 bases between. The CDR3 runs to 15 residues. The V gene's germline CDR1 is KGHSH and CDR2 LQKENI. The CDR3 bases are TGTGCCAGCTCACCGACAGGTTCTGGGGACACTGAAGCTTTCTTT. Its translation: CASSPTGSGDTEAFF.

This clonotype was detected only once. A read error may produce the germline difference seen at one junction end. This chain uses TRBV5-1 with TRBJ1-6; the D gene is possibly TRBD1 (5 bases). Germline CDR1 and CDR2: SGHRS and YFSETQ. The length of the CDR3 is 17 residues. CDR3 in DNA: TGTGCCAGCAGCCACCGATCCCGTGAGGGGTATAATTCACCCCTCCACTTT. Its translation is CASSHRSREGYNSPLHF.

This chain uses TRBV4-1 with TRBJ2-5; D might be TRBD1 (6 bases). Trimming took 4 bases from V and 2 from J, leaving 17 bases between them. The CDR3 is made up of 16 amino acids. Germline values: CDR1 MGHRA, CDR2 YSYEKL. In nucleotides, the CDR3 is TGCGCCAGCAGCCCCACCCCTCAGGGGTTGCAAGAGACCCAGTACTTC. Its protein product is CASSPTPQGLQETQYF.

The rearrangement joins TRBV7-8 to TRBJ1-3, with D unclear. CDR3 length: 17 residues. The germline V and J ends were trimmed by 5 bases and 0 bases, with 17 bases remaining between them. CDR1 and CDR2 (germline): SGHVS, FQNEAQ. The DNA for the CDR3 is TGTGCCAGCAGCCCGAGGGCGTGTAAGAGCTCTGGAAACACCATATATTTT. Translation: CASSPRACKSSGNTIYF.

In this sample, this clonotype turned up a few times. The genes are TRBV9 and TRBJ1-2; no reliable D call. The V end was cut by 0 bases, the J end by 6 bases, with 12 bases between. The germline gives CDR1 SGDLS, CDR2 YYNGEE. The CDR3 runs 14 residues. CDR3 nucleotide sequence: TGTGCCAGCAGCGTAGGTGGTGGAATGGATGGCTACACCTTC. Translation: CASSVGGGMDGYTF.

The chain is built from TRBV7-9 and TRBJ2-1; D is perhaps TRBD2 (5 bases). The CDR3 runs 12 residues. Trimming removed 2 bases at V and 11 bases at J, with 10 bases between. Germline-derived CDR1 and CDR2 are SEHNR and FQNEAQ (reference sequence). The CDR3 region has the DNA TGTGCCAGCAGCTTACTAGCCTTTCAGCAGTTCTTC. Amino acid sequence: CASSLLAFQQFF. Based on the CDR3 plus reference TRBV7-9 and TRBJ2-1, the full variable domain is DTGVSQNPRHKITKRGQNVTFRCDPISEHNRLYWYRQTLGQGPEFLTYFQNEAQLEKSRLLSDRFSAERPKGSFSTLEIQRTEQGDSAMYLCASSLLAFQQFFGPGTRLTVL.

This clonotype was detected ten times or more. The chain is built from TRBV7-3 and TRBJ2-3, with 11 bases aligning to TRBD2. The CDR3 has 16 amino acids. J was trimmed by 1 base and V by 5 bases; bases with no gene match: 5. Germline CDR1 SGHTA, CDR2 FQGTGA. The CDR3 region is CASSPRGLAGTDTQYF. The CDR3 nucleotides are TGTGCCAGCAGCCCTCGGGGACTAGCGGGCACAGATACGCAGTATTTT.

This clonotype appeared a few times. The rearrangement links TRBV10-3 to TRBJ1-2; D may be TRBD1 (6 bases). The CDR3 spans 15 residues. Trimming took 0 bases from V and 3 from J, leaving 11 bases between them. CDR1 is ENHRY, CDR2 SYGVKD, per germline. CDR3 in amino acids: CAISESGGPHYGYTF. CDR3 nucleotide sequence: TGTGCCATCAGTGAGTCGGGGGGGCCTCACTATGGCTACACCTTC.